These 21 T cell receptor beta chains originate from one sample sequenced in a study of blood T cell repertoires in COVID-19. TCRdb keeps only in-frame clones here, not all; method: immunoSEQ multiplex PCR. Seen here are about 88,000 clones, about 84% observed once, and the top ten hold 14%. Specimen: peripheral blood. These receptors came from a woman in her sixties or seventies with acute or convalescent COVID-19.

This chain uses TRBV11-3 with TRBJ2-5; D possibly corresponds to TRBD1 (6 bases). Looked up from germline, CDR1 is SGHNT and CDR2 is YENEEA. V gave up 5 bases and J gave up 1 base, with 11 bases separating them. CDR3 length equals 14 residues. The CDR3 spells CASSPPDSQETQYF. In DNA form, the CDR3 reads TGTGCCAGCAGCCCCCCGGACAGCCAAGAGACCCAGTACTTC.

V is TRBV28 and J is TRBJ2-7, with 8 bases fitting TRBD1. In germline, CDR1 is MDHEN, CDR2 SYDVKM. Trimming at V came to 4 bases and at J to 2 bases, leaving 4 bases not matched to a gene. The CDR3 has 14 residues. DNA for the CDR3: TGTGCCAGCAGTTCACGGACAGGGACCTACGAGCAGTACGTC. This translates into CASSSRTGTYEQYV.

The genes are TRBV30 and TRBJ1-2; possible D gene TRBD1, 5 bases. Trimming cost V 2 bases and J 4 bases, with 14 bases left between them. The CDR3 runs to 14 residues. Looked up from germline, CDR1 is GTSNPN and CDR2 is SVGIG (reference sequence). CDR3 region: CAWSRGLSSYGYTF. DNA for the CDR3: TGTGCCTGGAGTAGGGGCTTGTCCTCCTATGGCTACACCTTC. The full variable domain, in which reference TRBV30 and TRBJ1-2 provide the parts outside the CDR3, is SQTIHQWPATLVQPVGSPLSLECTVEGTSNPNLYWYRQAAGRGLQLLFYSVGIGQISSEVPQNLSASRPQDRQFILSSKKLLLSDSGFYLCAWSRGLSSYGYTFGSGTRLTVV.

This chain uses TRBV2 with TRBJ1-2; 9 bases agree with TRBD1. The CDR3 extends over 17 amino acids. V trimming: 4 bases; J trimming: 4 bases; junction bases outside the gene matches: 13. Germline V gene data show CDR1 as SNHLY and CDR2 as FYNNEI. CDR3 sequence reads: CASSVTLTGTGSYGYTF. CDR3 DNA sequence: TGTGCCAGCAGTGTTACGCTTACCGGGACAGGGAGCTATGGCTACACCTTC.

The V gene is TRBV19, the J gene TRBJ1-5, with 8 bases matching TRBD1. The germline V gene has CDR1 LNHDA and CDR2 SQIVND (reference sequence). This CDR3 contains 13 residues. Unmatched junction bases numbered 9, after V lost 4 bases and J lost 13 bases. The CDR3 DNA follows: TGTGCCAGTAGTACGCAAGGGACAGGAGAACAGCATTTT. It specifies CASSTQGTGEQHF.

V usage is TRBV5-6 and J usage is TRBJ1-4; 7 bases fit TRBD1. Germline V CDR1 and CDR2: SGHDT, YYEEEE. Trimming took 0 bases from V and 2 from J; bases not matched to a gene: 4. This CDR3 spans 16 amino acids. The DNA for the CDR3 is TGTGCCAGCAGCTTGGGCCACAGGGGTACTAATGAAAAACTGTTTTTT. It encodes CASSLGHRGTNEKLFF.

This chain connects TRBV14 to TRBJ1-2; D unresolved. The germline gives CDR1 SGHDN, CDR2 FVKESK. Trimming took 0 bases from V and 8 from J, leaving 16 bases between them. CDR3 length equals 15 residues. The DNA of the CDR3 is TGTGCCAGCAGCCAAGAAGGAACTTCGAGGGCGGGCTACACCTTC. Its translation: CASSQEGTSRAGYTF. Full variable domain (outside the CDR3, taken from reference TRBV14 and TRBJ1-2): EAGVTQFPSHSVIEKGQTVTLRCDPISGHDNLYWYRRVMGKEIKFLLHFVKESKQDESGMPNNRFLAERTGGTYSTLKVQPAELEDSGVYFCASSQEGTSRAGYTFGSGTRLTVV.

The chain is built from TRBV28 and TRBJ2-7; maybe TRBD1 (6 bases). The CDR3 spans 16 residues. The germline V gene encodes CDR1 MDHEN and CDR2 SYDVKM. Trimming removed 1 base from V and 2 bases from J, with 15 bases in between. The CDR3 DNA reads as TGTGCCAGCAGTTTATCGATCACGACAGGCACCTACGAGCAGTACGTC. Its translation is CASSLSITTGTYEQYV.

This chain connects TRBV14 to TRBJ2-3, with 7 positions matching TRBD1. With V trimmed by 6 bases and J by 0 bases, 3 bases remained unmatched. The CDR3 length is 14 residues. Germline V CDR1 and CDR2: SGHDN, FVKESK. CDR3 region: CASRTQGSTDTQYF. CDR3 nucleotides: TGTGCCAGCAGGACACAGGGGAGCACAGATACGCAGTATTTT.

CDR3 DNA sequence: TGTGCCAGCAGCCCGTTTAGCGGAAGCGGGAGGGAGACCCAGTACTTC. As protein: CASSPFSGSGRETQYF. The chain links TRBV3-1 (or the pseudogene TRBV3-2) to TRBJ2-5, with 9 positions matching TRBD2. Germline V lookup: CDR1 LGHDT, CDR2 YNNKEL (reference sequence). CDR3 size: 16 residues. V dropped 4 bases and J dropped 5; count of bases not matched to a gene: 11.

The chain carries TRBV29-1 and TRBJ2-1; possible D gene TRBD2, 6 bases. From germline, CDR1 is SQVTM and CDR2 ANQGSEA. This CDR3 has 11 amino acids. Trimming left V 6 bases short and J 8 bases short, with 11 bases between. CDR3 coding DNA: TGCAGCGTACCTACTAGCTATGAGCAGTTCTTC. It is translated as CSVPTSYEQFF.

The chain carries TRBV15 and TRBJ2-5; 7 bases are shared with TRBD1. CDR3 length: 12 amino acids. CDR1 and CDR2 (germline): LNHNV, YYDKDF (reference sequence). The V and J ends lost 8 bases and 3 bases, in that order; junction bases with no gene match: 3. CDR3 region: CATRDRKETQYF. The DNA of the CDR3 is TGTGCCACCCGGGACAGAAAAGAGACCCAGTACTTC.

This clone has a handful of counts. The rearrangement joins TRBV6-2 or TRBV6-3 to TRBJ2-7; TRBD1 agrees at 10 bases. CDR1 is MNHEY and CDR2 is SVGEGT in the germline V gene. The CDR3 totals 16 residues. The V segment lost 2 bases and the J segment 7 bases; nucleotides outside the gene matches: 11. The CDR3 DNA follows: TGTGCCAGCAGTTACCTCGCCGGGACAGGGGTGGAAGAGCAGTACGTC. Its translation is CASSYLAGTGVEEQYV.

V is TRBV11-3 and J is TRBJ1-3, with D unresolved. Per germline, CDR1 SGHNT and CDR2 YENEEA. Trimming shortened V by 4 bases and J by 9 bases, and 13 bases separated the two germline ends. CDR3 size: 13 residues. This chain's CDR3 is CASSSSTRSTIYF. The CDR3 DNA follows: TGTGCCAGCAGCTCCTCCACACGGAGCACCATATATTTT.

DNA of the CDR3: TGTGCCAGCAGTTACTCTGGCGGGGGGGCCCCAGATACGCAGTATTTT. Its protein product is CASSYSGGGAPDTQYF. The chain carries TRBV6-5 and TRBJ2-3, with 9 bases that match TRBD2. Germline V gene data show CDR1 as MNHEY and CDR2 as SVGAGI. After removal of 0 bases from V and 4 bases from J, the junction contained 5 bases not matched to a gene. The CDR3 consists of 16 residues.

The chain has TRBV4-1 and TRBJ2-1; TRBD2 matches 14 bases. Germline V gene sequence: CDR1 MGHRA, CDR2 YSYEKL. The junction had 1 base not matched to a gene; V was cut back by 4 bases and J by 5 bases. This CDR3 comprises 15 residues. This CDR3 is CASSPGLAGDNEQFF. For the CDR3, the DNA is TGCGCCAGCAGCCCGGGACTAGCGGGAGACAATGAGCAGTTCTTC.

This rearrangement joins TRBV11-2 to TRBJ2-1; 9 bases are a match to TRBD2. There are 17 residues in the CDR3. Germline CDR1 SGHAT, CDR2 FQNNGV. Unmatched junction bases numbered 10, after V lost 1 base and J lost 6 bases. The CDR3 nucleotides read TGTGCCAGCAGCTTAGTAGGGGCGGGACTAGCAGGCAATGAGCAGTTCTTC. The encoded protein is CASSLVGAGLAGNEQFF.

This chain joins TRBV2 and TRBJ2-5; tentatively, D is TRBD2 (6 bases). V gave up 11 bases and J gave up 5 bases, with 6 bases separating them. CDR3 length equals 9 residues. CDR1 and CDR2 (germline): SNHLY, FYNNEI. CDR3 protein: CAGGETQYF. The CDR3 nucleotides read TGTGCCGGAGGGGAGACCCAGTACTTC.

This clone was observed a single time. In DNA form, the CDR3 reads TGTGCCAGCAGTGGGCAGGGTGCAGGGGGCTACACCTTC. It specifies CASSGQGAGGYTF. The J gene is TRBJ1-2, the V gene TRBV25-1; D is perhaps TRBD1 (5 bases). The CDR3 covers 13 residues. V lost 4 bases and J 8 bases, leaving 14 bases between the germline ends. The germline V gene has CDR1 MGHDK and CDR2 SYGVNS.

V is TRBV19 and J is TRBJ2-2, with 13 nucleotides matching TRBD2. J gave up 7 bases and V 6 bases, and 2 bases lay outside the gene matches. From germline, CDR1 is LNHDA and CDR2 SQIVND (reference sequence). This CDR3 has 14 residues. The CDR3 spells CASRGLAGRGELFF. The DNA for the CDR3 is TGTGCCAGTAGGGGACTAGCGGGGCGCGGGGAGCTGTTTTTT.

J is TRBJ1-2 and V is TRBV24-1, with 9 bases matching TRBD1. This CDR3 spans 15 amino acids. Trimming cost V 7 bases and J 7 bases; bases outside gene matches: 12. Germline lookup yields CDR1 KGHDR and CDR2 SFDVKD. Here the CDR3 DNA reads TGTGCCACCAGGGGACAGGGTGTTGATTTCAGTGGCTACACCTTC. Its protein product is CATRGQGVDFSGYTF.